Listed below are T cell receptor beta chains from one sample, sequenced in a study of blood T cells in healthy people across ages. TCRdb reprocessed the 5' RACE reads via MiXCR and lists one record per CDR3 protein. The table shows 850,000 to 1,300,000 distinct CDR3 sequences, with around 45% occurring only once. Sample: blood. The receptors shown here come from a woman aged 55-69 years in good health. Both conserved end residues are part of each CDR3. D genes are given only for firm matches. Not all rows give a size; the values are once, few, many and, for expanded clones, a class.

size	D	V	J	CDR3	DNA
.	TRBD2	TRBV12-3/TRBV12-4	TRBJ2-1	CASTPGWGGRAEVPYNEQFF	TGTGCCAGCACCCCTGGTTGGGGCGGGAGGGCCGAAGTACCCTACAATGAGCAGTTCTTC
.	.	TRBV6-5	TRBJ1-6	CASSTDRSNSPLHF	TGTGCCAGCAGCACCGACAGGAGTAATTCACCCCTCCACTTT
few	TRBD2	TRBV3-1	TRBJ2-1	CASSPAGASGSNEQFF	TGTGCCAGCAGCCCTGCCGGGGCTAGCGGGAGCAATGAGCAGTTCTTC
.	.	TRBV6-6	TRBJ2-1	CASSYDPKYNEQFF	TGTGCCAGCAGTTACGACCCCAAGTACAATGAGCAGTTCTTC
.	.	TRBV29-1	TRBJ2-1	CSVESPNEQFF	TGCAGCGTTGAGTCGCCGAATGAGCAGTTCTTC
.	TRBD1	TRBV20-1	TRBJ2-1	CSARAGEGANEQFF	TGCAGTGCTAGAGCCGGAGAGGGGGCCAATGAGCAGTTCTTC
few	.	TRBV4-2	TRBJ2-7	CASSQELHHSYEQYF	TGTGCCAGCAGCCAAGAGCTTCACCACTCCTACGAGCAGTACTTC
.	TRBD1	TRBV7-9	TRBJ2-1	CASSPRPTGIYYNEQFF	TGTGCCAGCAGCCCGCGTCCGACAGGGATTTACTACAATGAGCAGTTCTTC
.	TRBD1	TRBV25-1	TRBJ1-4	CASKDRVNEKLFF	TGTGCCAGCAAGGACAGGGTGAATGAAAAACTGTTTTTT
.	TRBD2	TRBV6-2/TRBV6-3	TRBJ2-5	CASSYSIHGGETQYF	TGTGCCAGCAGTTACTCGATCCACGGGGGGGAGACCCAGTACTTC
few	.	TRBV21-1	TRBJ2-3	CASSPGLGQELDTQYF	TGTGCCAGCAGCCCAGGGTTGGGACAGGAACTAGATACGCAGTATTTT
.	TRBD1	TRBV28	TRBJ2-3	CASTLPPAGGRTDAQYF	TGTGCCAGCACTCTCCCCCCGGCAGGGGGTCGCACAGATGCGCAGTATTTT
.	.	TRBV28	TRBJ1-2	CASRDFQIYGYTF	TGTGCCAGTAGGGACTTCCAAATCTATGGCTACACCTTC
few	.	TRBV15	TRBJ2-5	CATSRDRGYGETQYF	TGTGCCACCAGCAGAGACCGGGGGTATGGAGAGACCCAGTACTTC
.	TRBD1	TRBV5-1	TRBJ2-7	CASRSGQATAYEQYF	TGCGCCAGCAGGTCTGGACAGGCTACGGCCTACGAGCAGTACTTC
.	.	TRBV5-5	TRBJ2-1	CASAPNQGYNEQFF	TGTGCCAGCGCCCCCAATCAGGGCTACAATGAGCAGTTCTTC
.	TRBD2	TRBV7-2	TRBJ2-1	CASSLGFDGAGDNEQFF	TGTGCCAGCAGCTTAGGGTTTGATGGAGCGGGGGACAATGAGCAGTTCTTC
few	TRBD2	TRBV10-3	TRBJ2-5	CAISDNRDYHPEETQYF	TGTGCCATCAGTGACAACCGGGACTACCATCCCGAAGAGACCCAGTACTTC
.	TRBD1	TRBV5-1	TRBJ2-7	CASSLGGAREKEQYF	TGCGCCAGCAGCTTAGGGGGCGCTCGCGAAAAAGAGCAGTACTTC
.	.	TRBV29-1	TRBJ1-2	CSVNYGYTF	TGCAGCGTGAACTATGGCTACACCTTC
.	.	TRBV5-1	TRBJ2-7	CASSLIGSLGDEQYF	TGCGCCAGCAGCTTGATCGGCTCCCTAGGGGACGAGCAGTACTTC
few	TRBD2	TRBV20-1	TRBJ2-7	CSATPGLAVNEQYF	TGCAGTGCTACCCCGGGACTAGCCGTCAATGAGCAGTACTTC